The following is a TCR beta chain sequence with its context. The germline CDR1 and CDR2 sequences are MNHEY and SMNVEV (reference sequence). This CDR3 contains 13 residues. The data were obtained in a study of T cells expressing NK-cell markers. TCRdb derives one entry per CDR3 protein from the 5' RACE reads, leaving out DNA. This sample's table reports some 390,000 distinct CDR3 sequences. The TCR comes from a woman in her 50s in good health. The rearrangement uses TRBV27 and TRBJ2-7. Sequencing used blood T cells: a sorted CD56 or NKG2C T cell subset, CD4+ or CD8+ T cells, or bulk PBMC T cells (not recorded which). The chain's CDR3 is CASSLAIGYEQYF.